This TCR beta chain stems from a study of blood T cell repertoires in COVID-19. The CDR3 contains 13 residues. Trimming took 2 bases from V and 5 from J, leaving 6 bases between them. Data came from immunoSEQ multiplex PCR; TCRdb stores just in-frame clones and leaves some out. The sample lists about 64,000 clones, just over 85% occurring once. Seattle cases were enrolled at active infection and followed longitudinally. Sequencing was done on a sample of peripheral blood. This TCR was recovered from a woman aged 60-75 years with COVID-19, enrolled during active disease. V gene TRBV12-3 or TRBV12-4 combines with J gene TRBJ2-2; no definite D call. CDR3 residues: CASSLRETGELFF. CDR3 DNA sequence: TGTGCCAGCAGTTTAAGAGAAACCGGGGAGCTGTTTTTT.